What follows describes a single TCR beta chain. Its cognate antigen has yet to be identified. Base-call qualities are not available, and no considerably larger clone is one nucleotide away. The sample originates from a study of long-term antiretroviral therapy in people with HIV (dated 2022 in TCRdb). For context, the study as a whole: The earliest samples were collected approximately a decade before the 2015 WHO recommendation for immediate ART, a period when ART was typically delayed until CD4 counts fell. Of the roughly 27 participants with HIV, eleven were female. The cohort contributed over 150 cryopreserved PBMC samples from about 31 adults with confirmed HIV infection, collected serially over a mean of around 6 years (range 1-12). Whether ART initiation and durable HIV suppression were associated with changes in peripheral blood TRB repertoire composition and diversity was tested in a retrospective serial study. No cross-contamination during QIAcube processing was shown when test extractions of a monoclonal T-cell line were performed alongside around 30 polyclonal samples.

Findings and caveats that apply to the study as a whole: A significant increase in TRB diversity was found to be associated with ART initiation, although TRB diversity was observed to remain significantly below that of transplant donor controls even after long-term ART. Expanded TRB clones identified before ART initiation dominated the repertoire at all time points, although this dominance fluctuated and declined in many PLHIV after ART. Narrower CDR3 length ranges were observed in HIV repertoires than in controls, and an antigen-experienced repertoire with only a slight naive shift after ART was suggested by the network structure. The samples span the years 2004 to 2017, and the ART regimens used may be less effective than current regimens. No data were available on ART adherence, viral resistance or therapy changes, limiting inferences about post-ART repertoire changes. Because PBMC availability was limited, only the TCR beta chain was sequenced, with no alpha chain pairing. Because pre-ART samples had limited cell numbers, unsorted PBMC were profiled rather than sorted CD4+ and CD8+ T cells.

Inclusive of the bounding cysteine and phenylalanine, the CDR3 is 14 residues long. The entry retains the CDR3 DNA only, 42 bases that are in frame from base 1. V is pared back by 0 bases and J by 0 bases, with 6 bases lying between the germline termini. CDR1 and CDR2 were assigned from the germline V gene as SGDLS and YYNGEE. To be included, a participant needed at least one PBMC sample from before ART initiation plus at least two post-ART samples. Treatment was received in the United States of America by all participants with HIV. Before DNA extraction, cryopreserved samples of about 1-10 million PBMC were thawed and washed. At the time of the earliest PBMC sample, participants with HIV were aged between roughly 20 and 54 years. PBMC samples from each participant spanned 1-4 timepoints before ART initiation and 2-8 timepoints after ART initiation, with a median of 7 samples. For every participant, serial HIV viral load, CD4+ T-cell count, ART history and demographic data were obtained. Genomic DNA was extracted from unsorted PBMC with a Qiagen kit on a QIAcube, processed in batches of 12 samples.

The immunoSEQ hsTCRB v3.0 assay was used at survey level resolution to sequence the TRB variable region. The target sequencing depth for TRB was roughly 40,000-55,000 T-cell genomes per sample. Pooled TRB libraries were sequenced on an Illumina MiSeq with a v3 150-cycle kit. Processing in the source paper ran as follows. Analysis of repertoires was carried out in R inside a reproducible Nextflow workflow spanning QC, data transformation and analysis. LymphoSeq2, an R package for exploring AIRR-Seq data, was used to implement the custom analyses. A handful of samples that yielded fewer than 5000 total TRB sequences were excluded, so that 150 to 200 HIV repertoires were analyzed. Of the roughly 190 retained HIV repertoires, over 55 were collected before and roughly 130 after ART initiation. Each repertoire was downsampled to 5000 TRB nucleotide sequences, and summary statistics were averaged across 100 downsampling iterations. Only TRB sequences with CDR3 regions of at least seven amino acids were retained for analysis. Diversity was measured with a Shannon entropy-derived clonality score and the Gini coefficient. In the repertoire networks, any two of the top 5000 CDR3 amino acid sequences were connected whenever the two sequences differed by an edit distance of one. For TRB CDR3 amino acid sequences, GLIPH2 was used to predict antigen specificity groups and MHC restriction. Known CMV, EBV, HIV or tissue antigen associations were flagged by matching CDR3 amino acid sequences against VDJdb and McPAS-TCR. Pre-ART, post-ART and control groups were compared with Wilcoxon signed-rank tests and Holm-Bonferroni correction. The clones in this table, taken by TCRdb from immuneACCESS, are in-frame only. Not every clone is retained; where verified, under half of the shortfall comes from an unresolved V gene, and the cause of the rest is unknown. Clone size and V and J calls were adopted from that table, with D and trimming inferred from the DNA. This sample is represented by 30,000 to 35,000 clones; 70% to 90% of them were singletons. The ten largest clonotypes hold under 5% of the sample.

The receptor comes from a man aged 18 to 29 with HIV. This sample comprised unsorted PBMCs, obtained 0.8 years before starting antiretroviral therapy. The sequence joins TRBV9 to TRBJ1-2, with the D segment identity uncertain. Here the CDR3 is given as CASSVESTNYGYTF. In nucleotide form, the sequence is TGTGCCAGCAGCGTAGAATCCACTAACTATGGCTACACCTTC.